This T cell receptor beta chain was identified during a study of shared clonotypes between healthy human individuals (TCRdb year 2020). About the investigation overall: Three men and two women, aged 18 to 49 years, made up the cohort. For each donor, CD4 naive and CD4 memory were each run on three plates, CD8 naive on two plates, and CD8 memory on one plate. The study deeply sequenced blood TCR repertoires of five healthy adults to estimate repertoire size and the extent of clonotype sharing between individuals. To increase sequencing depth and limit assay-specific biases, different laboratories used diverse techniques to prepare libraries and sequence TCR repertoires. Per donor, leukapheresis produced somewhere between about 0.9 and 10 billion PBMCs.

About this clone itself: What antigen it recognizes has not been identified. One base away there is no much larger clone; base qualities are not given.

CD8 naive samples consisted of CD45RO-negative cells that were positively selected for CCR7, yielding a CD45RA+CCR7+ population without TemRA cells. Donors were healthy HIV-negative adults with no recently reported acute infections or vaccinations. All donors were Caucasian adults living in Nashville, Tennessee, USA. Blood was collected by leukapheresis, and PBMCs were isolated by Ficoll-Histopaque density gradient centrifugation and then cryopreserved in liquid nitrogen vapor phase. Analytical flow cytometry was used to check the purity and quantity of every magnetically sorted T cell population. Each sorted fraction had its genomic DNA isolated and then quantified by UV absorbance on a Nanodrop 2000c. Using the deep immunoSEQ assay, TCR CDR3 regions were amplified from genomic DNA by multiplex PCR. Genomic DNA extracted from each cell subset was distributed evenly over all wells of several immunoSEQ 96-well plates, and each plate served as one replicate. For sorted subsets, roughly 200 ng of genomic DNA, equivalent to some 33,000 T cell genomes, went into each replicate PCR. The purified libraries were quantified using a Qubit 3.0 fluorometer, sized with a Bioanalyzer 2100, and then quantified again using the KAPA Library Quantification kit. Every immunoSEQ 96-well plate was sequenced on a dedicated single-read 150-cycle Illumina NextSeq 550 flow cell. The authors' pipeline ran thus. Because the immunoSEQ output held only junctional sequences and lacked quality scores, the filtering could not match the filtering applied to full-length reads. To assign V/J genes and CDR3, sequences were annotated against IMGT germline references using PyIR, a Python wrapper for IgBLAST v1.9. Any read was removed if the V/J assignment was weak (E-value above 1e-6), the CDR3 was missing, or the read contained stop codons, out-of-frame junctions, or ambiguous translated residues. V3J clonotypes were defined as sequences sharing an identical inferred V gene, J gene, and CDR3 amino acid sequence. Percentage overlap between repertoires was calculated by dividing the number of shared unique clonotypes by the size of the smaller repertoire. Richness of each repertoire was evaluated using RTK rarefaction, the Chao1 estimator, and Recon v2.1 estimates of unobserved clonotypes. Generation probabilities for all TCRbeta clonotypes obtained by the gDNA method from a handful of donors were computed using OLGA. TCRdb retrieved this table from immuneACCESS and kept in-frame rearrangements only. Not all clones are present; in checked studies, unresolved V genes account for under half, and no reason is known for the remainder. That table is the source of V, J and clone size, and D and trimming were worked out from the DNA. This sample lists about 2.2 million clones; around 93% were detected once. The top ten clonotypes cover less than 2% of the sample.

Overall results and qualifications from the work: Sampling was restricted to blood, and TCR repertoires in tissue are likely to differ from TCR repertoires in blood. Because the study included only a small number of donors, the genetic and exposure-history diversity represented was limited. Clonotypes shared by all four sorted-subset donors showed higher generation probabilities than non-shared clonotypes. Based on pairwise subsampling, the degree of clonotype sharing among donors was expected to be affected by sequencing depth. Naive subsets generally had larger estimated clonotype richness than memory subsets. Incomplete sequencing was indicated by rarefaction of sorted-subset datasets, despite the large sequencing depth. When four donors were compared, the shared fraction of clonotypes was about 5.2% for naive CD4, less than 4% for naive CD8, 2% to 2.5% for memory CD4, and around 0.37% for memory CD8.

The CDR3 sequence holds 14 residues, the cysteine and phenylalanine included. Just the 42-base CDR3 DNA is kept, in frame starting at base 1. The junction shows trimming of 4 bases on V and 2 bases on J, plus 11 bases between the germline ends. The CDR1 and CDR2 encoded by the germline V gene are SQVTM and ANQGSEA. Source material: naive CD8+ T cells from PBMCs. Interpreted using the paper, the cell subset or site label stands for: CD45RA+CCR7+. The chain links TRBV29-1 with TRBJ2-2; the D segment could be TRBD2, given 5 matching bases. This receptor was identified in a man younger than 35 in good health. Some clones in this sample may be carry-over from other donors' samples. In nucleotides, the sequence is TGCAGCGTTGCTGGACTCCTTAACACCGGGGAGCTGTTTTTT. Its protein product is CSVAGLLNTGELFF.